These 27 T cell receptor beta chains originate from one sample sequenced in a study of OX40 agonist ivuxolimab in advanced cancers. The table came from immunoSEQ multiplex PCR; TCRdb's copy has only in-frame clones and leaves some out. Seen here are 55,000 to 75,000 clones, around 84% observed once, and the top ten hold roughly 4%. The material sequenced was CD4+ or CD8+ T cells sorted from blood, taken in a trial of the OX40 agonist ivuxolimab. The receptors derive from an adult with an advanced solid tumor such as melanoma, head and neck, liver or kidney cancer.

This chain links TRBV27 with TRBJ1-2; 10 bases fit TRBD1. The CDR3 consists of 14 residues. CDR1 is MNHEY and CDR2 is SMNVEV in the germline V gene (reference sequence). Germline trimming cut 5 bases from V and 8 bases from J; bases unmatched to any gene: 8. In nucleotides, the CDR3 is TGTGCCAGCAGTCCGTGGACAGGGGGTGACGGCTACACCTTC. It codes for CASSPWTGGDGYTF.

The V gene is TRBV19, the J gene TRBJ2-6, with D perhaps TRBD1 or TRBD2 (5 bases each). Germline-derived CDR1 and CDR2 are LNHDA and SQIVND (reference sequence). There are 16 residues in the CDR3. V was trimmed by 6 bases and J by 0 bases, leaving 12 bases between them. CDR3 nucleotides: TGTGCCAGTAGGCCTTCAGGGAGCTCTGGGGCCAACGTCCTGACTTTC. Translating gives CASRPSGSSGANVLTF.

The V and J genes are TRBV27 and TRBJ1-3; weak D call: TRBD1 (5 bases). The CDR3 spans 15 residues. V was trimmed by 9 bases and J by 1 base, leaving 16 bases between them. The germline gives CDR1 MNHEY, CDR2 SMNVEV (reference sequence). The CDR3 DNA is TGTGCCAGTCATTCGGGACGTCGGTCTGGAAACACCATATATTTT. This gives the protein CASHSGRRSGNTIYF.

The rearrangement links TRBV7-7 to TRBJ1-1; no clear D. From germline, CDR1 is SSHAT and CDR2 FNYEAQ (reference sequence). Trimming cost V 10 bases and J 5 bases, with 17 bases left between them. The CDR3 loop spans 13 amino acids. The DNA for the CDR3 is TGTGCCACCCAGCTTGTGGTGGGGACTGAAGCTTTCTTT. It encodes CATQLVVGTEAFF.

The table lists this clone with a few counts. The chain is built from TRBV27 and TRBJ2-1, with 12 bases matching TRBD2. The CDR3 sequence is 16 residues long. V lost 5 bases, J lost 7 bases, and 9 bases stayed unmatched. Germline CDR1 and CDR2: MNHEY and SMNVEV (reference sequence). The CDR3 DNA follows: TGTGCCAGCAGTACATCTAGCGGGAGGGCCCGAAATGAGCAGTTCTTC. The encoded protein is CASSTSSGRARNEQFF.

Regarding this clone: This sample also contains other DNA sequences that code for the same CDR3. V is TRBV2 and J is TRBJ1-1, with 7 positions matching TRBD1. This CDR3 contains 14 residues. Trimming cost V 4 bases and J 1 base; bases outside gene matches: 3. Germline lookup yields CDR1 SNHLY and CDR2 FYNNEI. The CDR3 protein is CASSVQGGNTEAFF. The CDR3 DNA follows: TGTGCCAGCAGTGTTCAGGGGGGGAACACTGAAGCTTTCTTT.

This clone was recorded only once. V gene TRBV5-1 combines with J gene TRBJ2-6; weak D call: TRBD2 (5 bases). The germline gives CDR1 SGHRS, CDR2 YFSETQ. The CDR3 sequence is 14 residues long. The V end was cut by 7 bases, the J end by 1 base, with 9 bases between. CDR3 loop: CASFPGSGANVLTF. Here the CDR3 DNA reads TGCGCCAGCTTCCCGGGGTCTGGGGCCAACGTCCTGACTTTC.

The chain links TRBV19 to TRBJ2-1, with 11 nucleotides matching TRBD2. The trim removed 6 bases at V and 7 bases at J, leaving 8 bases unmatched. Germline-derived CDR1 and CDR2 are LNHDA and SQIVND (reference sequence). There are 15 residues in the CDR3. The CDR3 reads CASSSLAGGGNEQFF. For the CDR3, the DNA is TGTGCCAGTAGCTCCCTAGCGGGGGGTGGGAATGAGCAGTTCTTC. The full variable domain, rest sourced from reference TRBV19 and TRBJ2-1, is DGGITQSPKYLFRKEGQNVTLSCEQNLNHDAMYWYRQDPGQGLRLIYYSQIVNDFQKGDIAEGYSVSREKKESFPLTVTSAQKNPTAFYLCASSSLAGGGNEQFFGPGTRLTVL.

The chain employs TRBV10-1 and TRBJ2-5; a possible D gene is TRBD2 (6 bases). Trimming left V 0 bases short and J 1 base short, with 9 bases between. CDR3 length equals 15 residues. Germline V gives CDR1 WNHNN, CDR2 SYGVQD (reference sequence). In nucleotides, the CDR3 is TGCGCCAGCAGTGAGTCGGGGGGACTCCAAGAGACCCAGTACTTC. Protein sequence: CASSESGGLQETQYF.

The chain employs TRBV19 and TRBJ1-5; 7 bases agree with TRBD1. CDR3 length: 15 residues. J was trimmed by 6 bases and V by 0 bases; bases with no gene match: 5. CDR1 and CDR2 from the germline V gene are LNHDA and SQIVND (reference sequence). CDR3 sequence (DNA): TGTGCCAGTAGTATAGATGGAGGGGGCGGTCAGCCCCAGCATTTT. Translating it yields CASSIDGGGGQPQHF.

The chain has TRBV5-1 and TRBJ2-7; D may match TRBD1 or TRBD2 (6 bases each). The CDR3 contains 15 residues. CDR1 is SGHRS, CDR2 YFSETQ, per germline. The V end lost 5 bases, the J end lost 0 bases, and 15 bases lay between the germline ends. The DNA for the CDR3 is TGCGCCAGCAGAGATACGGGGGCGTCCTCCTACGAGCAGTACTTC. It specifies CASRDTGASSYEQYF.

This clone was seen once. The rearrangement joins TRBV28 to TRBJ1-4, with a weak D call TRBD1 (6 bases). In germline, CDR1 is MDHEN, CDR2 SYDVKM. The CDR3 is 17 amino acids. Trimming shortened V by 7 bases and J by 7 bases, and 25 bases separated the two germline ends. The CDR3 nucleotides are TGTGCCAGCACCACAGCTTCTATAGGGGGGGACGGTGAAAAACTGTTTTTT. It translates to CASTTASIGGDGEKLFF.

This chain joins TRBV6-5 and TRBJ2-1; TRBD2 matches at 11 bases. Germline-derived CDR1 and CDR2 are MNHEY and SVGAGI. This CDR3 is 12 amino acids long. Unmatched junction bases numbered 1, after V lost 6 bases and J lost 9 bases. The CDR3, as DNA: TGTGCCAGCAGGGGACTAGCGGTTGAGCAGTTCTTC. It yields the protein CASRGLAVEQFF.

This chain links TRBV6-5 with TRBJ1-2, with D possibly matching TRBD1 (6 bases). Per germline, CDR1 MNHEY and CDR2 SVGAGI. The CDR3 loop spans 12 amino acids. Trimming removed 2 bases from V and 8 bases from J, with 9 bases in between. Here the CDR3 DNA reads TGTGCCAGCAGTTACCAGGGGCGGGGCTACACCTTC. Its translation is CASSYQGRGYTF.

This clone has just one count. The gene calls are TRBV5-1 and TRBJ2-5, with 7 bases aligning to TRBD2. J gave up 4 bases and V 4 bases, and 7 bases lay outside the gene matches. This CDR3 is 14 amino acids long. Germline V gives CDR1 SGHRS, CDR2 YFSETQ. Here the CDR3 DNA reads TGCGCCAGCAGCCCCGTCCCGGGAGGAGAGACCCAGTACTTC. Translating it yields CASSPVPGGETQYF.

The chain is built from TRBV29-1 and TRBJ2-2; 7 bases agree with TRBD2. The CDR3 consists of 15 residues. The germline CDR1 and CDR2 sequences are SQVTM and ANQGSEA. V lost 7 bases, J lost 3 bases, and 11 bases stayed unmatched. CDR3 residues: CSARGLGRDTGELFF. The CDR3 DNA is TGCAGCGCCCGAGGACTAGGTCGGGACACCGGGGAGCTGTTTTTT.

Written as DNA, the CDR3 is TGTGCCAGCAGTTACTCGGTACTGAACACTGAAGCTTTCTTT. This translates into CASSYSVLNTEAFF. The chain joins TRBV6-6 to TRBJ1-1; D call uncertain. The CDR3 consists of 14 residues. Germline V gives CDR1 MNHNY, CDR2 SVGAGI (reference sequence). V lost 0 bases to trimming and J lost 0 bases, with 5 bases between them.

V is TRBV7-9 and J is TRBJ2-7; possible D gene TRBD2, 7 bases. Germline V lookup: CDR1 SEHNR, CDR2 FQNEAQ (reference sequence). Trimming left V 10 bases short and J 5 bases short, with 21 bases between. This CDR3 region has 14 residues. CDR3 sequence (DNA): TGTGCCATTCCTGAGGGGGGGCCTCTGGACGAGCAGTACTTC. It specifies CAIPEGGPLDEQYF.

The chain recombines TRBV19 with TRBJ1-1, with D unresolved. The CDR3 loop spans 13 amino acids. The V end lost 4 bases, the J end lost 3 bases, and 9 bases lay between the germline ends. From germline, CDR1 is LNHDA and CDR2 SQIVND (reference sequence). The CDR3 here is CASSSPPDTEAFF. The CDR3 DNA sequence: TGTGCCAGTAGTAGTCCACCTGACACTGAAGCTTTCTTT. Drawing the rest from reference TRBV19 and TRBJ1-1, the complete variable domain is DGGITQSPKYLFRKEGQNVTLSCEQNLNHDAMYWYRQDPGQGLRLIYYSQIVNDFQKGDIAEGYSVSREKKESFPLTVTSAQKNPTAFYLCASSSPPDTEAFFGQGTRLTVV.

This rearrangement joins TRBV7-6 to TRBJ2-7, with D possibly matching TRBD2 (5 bases). The germline V and J ends were trimmed by 3 bases and 3 bases, with 9 bases remaining between them. The CDR3 is made up of 13 amino acids. Germline CDR1 reads SGHVS; CDR2 reads FNYEAQ. The CDR3 region is CASSLNRDYEQYF. CDR3 coding DNA: TGTGCCAGCAGCTTGAATCGGGACTACGAGCAGTACTTC. Full variable domain (missing parts from reference TRBV7-6 and TRBJ2-7): GAGVSQSPRYKVTKRGQDVALRCDPISGHVSLYWYRQALGQGPEFLTYFNYEAQQDKSGLPNDRFSAERPEGSISTLTIQRTEQRDSAMYRCASSLNRDYEQYFGPGTRLTVT.

This sequence joins TRBV10-3 and TRBJ1-1; maybe TRBD1 (6 bases). The CDR3 is 14 amino acids. Between the trimmed V and J ends, which lost 11 bases and 13 bases, there was a span of 29 bases. Germline V gives CDR1 ENHRY, CDR2 SYGVKD. The CDR3 is CAARPRGTDSYVFF. The CDR3 region has the DNA TGTGCCGCCAGACCCAGGGGAACGGACTCGTATGTTTTCTTT.

V gene TRBV9 combines with J gene TRBJ1-1; D is unclear. V lost 0 bases, J lost 10 bases, and 10 bases lay in between. The CDR3 has 12 amino acids. Germline assignment: CDR1 SGDLS and CDR2 YYNGEE. In nucleotides, the CDR3 is TGTGCCAGCAGCGTAGAATCCGGGAGAGCTTTCTTT. This sequence encodes CASSVESGRAFF.

This chain uses TRBV11-2 with TRBJ2-5; 12 nucleotides agree with TRBD1. The J segment lost 4 bases and the V segment lost 5 bases, leaving 5 bases of the junction unmatched. CDR1 and CDR2 from the germline V gene are SGHAT and FQNNGV. CDR3 length equals 15 residues. CDR3 region: CASSRGTGGGETQYF. CDR3 DNA sequence: TGTGCCAGCAGCCGTGGGACAGGGGGCGGAGAGACCCAGTACTTC.

J is TRBJ1-4 and V is TRBV5-4; D is unclear. Looked up from germline, CDR1 is SGHNT and CDR2 is YYREEE (reference sequence). This CDR3 has 14 amino acids. V was pared by 0 bases and J by 8 bases, with 11 bases between. Here the CDR3 reads CASSLAGPGEKLFF. DNA for the CDR3: TGTGCCAGCAGCTTGGCCGGCCCGGGCGAAAAACTGTTTTTT.

This rearrangement joins TRBV30 to TRBJ2-7; D gene unclear. V lost 2 bases, J lost 2 bases, and 7 bases lay in between. The CDR3 length is 12 residues. CDR1 is GTSNPN, CDR2 SVGIG, per germline (reference sequence). The CDR3, as DNA: TGTGCCTGGAGTATCCACACCTACGAGCAGTACTTC. Translating gives CAWSIHTYEQYF. The full variable domain, in which reference TRBV30 and TRBJ2-7 provide the parts outside the CDR3, is SQTIHQWPATLVQPVGSPLSLECTVEGTSNPNLYWYRQAAGRGLQLLFYSVGIGQISSEVPQNLSASRPQDRQFILSSKKLLLSDSGFYLCAWSIHTYEQYFGPGTRLTVT.

The rearrangement uses TRBV21-1 and TRBJ1-1; the table gives TRBD1 as D, unverified against the DNA. TRBV21-1 is a pseudogene segment. The CDR3 has 15 amino acids. The CDR3 loop reads CASSKGQGANTEAFF. The DNA for the CDR3 is TGTGCCAGCAGCAAAGGGCAGGGTGCGAACACTGAAGCTTTCTTT.

The chain links TRBV19 to TRBJ1-2; 8 nucleotides align to TRBD1. The germline V gene has CDR1 LNHDA and CDR2 SQIVND (reference sequence). The ends lost 5 bases at V and 5 bases at J; junction bases unmatched: 7. The CDR3 covers 14 residues. The CDR3 nucleotides read TGTGCCAGTAGTCGAGGACAGGGCGGGTATGGCTACACCTTC. The encoded protein is CASSRGQGGYGYTF.